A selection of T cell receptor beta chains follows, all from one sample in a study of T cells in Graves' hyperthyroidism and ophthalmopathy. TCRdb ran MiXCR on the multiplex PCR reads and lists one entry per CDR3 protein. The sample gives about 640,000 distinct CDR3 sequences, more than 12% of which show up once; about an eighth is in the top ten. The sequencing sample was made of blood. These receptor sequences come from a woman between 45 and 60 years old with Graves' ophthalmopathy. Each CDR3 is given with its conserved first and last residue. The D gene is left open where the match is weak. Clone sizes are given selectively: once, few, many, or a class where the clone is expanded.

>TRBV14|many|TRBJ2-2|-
TGTGCCAGCAGCCAATTCCTAAGGGCCACCGGGGAGCTGTTTTTT
CASSQFLRATGELFF
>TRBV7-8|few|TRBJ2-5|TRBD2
TGTGCCAGCAGCTTGTGGACTAGCGGGAGTGGGCGGGAGACCCAGTACTTC
CASSLWTSGSGRETQYF
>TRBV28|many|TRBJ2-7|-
TGTGCCAGCACTAAGGGGGGGCGGGCGTACGAGCAGTACTTC
CASTKGGRAYEQYF
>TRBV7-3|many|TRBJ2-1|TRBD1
TGTGCCAGCAGCTTAAGCTCGGGACAGGGGGCTAATGAGCAGTTCTTC
CASSLSSGQGANEQFF
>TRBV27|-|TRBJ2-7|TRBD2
TGTGCCAGCAGTCCCCTGACTAGCGGGAGGGCGGCCGAGCAGTACTTC
CASSPLTSGRAAEQYF
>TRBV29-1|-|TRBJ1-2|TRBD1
TGCAGCGTAGGGACAGGGGGGTCTTATTATGGCTACACCTTC
CSVGTGGSYYGYTF
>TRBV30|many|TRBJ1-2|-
TGTGCCTGGAGTGTAGGTCGTCATAACTATGGCTACACCTTC
CAWSVGRHNYGYTF
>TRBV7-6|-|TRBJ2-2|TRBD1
TGTGCCAGCAGCGAGGACAGGGGGCCCGGGGAGCTGTTTTTT
CASSEDRGPGELFF
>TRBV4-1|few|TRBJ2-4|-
TGCGCCAGCAGCCAAGACGTAGCCCGCCTAGCCAAAAACATTCAGTACTTC
CASSQDVARLAKNIQYF
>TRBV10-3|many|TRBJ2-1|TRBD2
TGTGCCGTTCGAACCTTAGCGGGAGGTTACAATGAGCAGTTCTTC
CAVRTLAGGYNEQFF
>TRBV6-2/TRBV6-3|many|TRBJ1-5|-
TGTGCCAGCAGTTACCGGGCAGGGAGCAATCAGCCCCAGCATTTT
CASSYRAGSNQPQHF
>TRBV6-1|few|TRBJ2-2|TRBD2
TGTGCCAGCAGGCCGGGACTAGCGGGAGTTGCGAACACCGGGGAGCTGTTTTTT
CASRPGLAGVANTGELFF
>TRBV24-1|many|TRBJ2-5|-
TGTGCCACCAGTGAGGGGTGGCGGGATCGGGAGACCCAGTACTTC
CATSEGWRDRETQYF
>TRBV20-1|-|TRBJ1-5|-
TGCAGTGCTAGTTATGACCCGAATAGCAATCAGCCCCAGCATTTT
CSASYDPNSNQPQHF
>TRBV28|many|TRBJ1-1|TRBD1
TGTGCCAGCAGTACCTATCAGGGGGCCATGAACACTGAAGCTTTCTTT
CASSTYQGAMNTEAFF
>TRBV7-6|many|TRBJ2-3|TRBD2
TGTGCCAGCAGCGCGCGACTAGCGGGAGATGCAGATACGCAGTATTTT
CASSARLAGDADTQYF
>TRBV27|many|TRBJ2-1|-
TGTGCCAGCAGTTTAGGGTGGGCCCCCTACAATGAGCAGTTCTTC
CASSLGWAPYNEQFF
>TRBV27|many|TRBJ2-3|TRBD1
TGTGCCAGCAGTTTCAGGGACAGGGGCACAGATACGCAGTATTTT
CASSFRDRGTDTQYF
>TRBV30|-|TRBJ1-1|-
TGTGCCTGGACCTCTTGGGTGAACACTGAAGCTTTCTTT
CAWTSWVNTEAFF
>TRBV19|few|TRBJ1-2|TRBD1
TGTGCCAGTAGTATGGGGGACAGGATATACTATGGCTACACCTTC
CASSMGDRIYYGYTF
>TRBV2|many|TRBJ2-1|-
TGTGCCAGCAGTGAGCCGGGGATGGGCAATGAGCAGTTCTTC
CASSEPGMGNEQFF
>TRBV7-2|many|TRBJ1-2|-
TGTGCCAGCAGCTTAGTCAATTTTAACTATGGCTACACCTTC
CASSLVNFNYGYTF
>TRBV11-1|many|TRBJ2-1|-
TGTGCCAGCAGCTTACTAGCGATGGGGAATGAGCAGTTCTTC
CASSLLAMGNEQFF
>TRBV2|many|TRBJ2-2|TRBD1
TGTGCCAGCAGTGAAGGGGACAGGAACACCGGGGAGCTGTTTTTT
CASSEGDRNTGELFF
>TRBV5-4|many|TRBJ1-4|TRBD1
TGTGCCAGCAGCCGGACAGGGGGCGCGGGATCTGAAAAACTGTTTTTT
CASSRTGGAGSEKLFF
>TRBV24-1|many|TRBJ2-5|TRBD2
TGTGCCACCAGCCTACCGGGACTAGCGGGTGTGGAGACCCAGTACTTC
CATSLPGLAGVETQYF
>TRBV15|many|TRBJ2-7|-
TGTGCCACCAGCAGGCCGGACAGAGGACATTACGAGCAGTACTTC
CATSRPDRGHYEQYF
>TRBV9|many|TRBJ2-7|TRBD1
TGTGCCAGCAGCTCCGGACAGGGCGACTACGAGCAGTACTTC
CASSSGQGDYEQYF